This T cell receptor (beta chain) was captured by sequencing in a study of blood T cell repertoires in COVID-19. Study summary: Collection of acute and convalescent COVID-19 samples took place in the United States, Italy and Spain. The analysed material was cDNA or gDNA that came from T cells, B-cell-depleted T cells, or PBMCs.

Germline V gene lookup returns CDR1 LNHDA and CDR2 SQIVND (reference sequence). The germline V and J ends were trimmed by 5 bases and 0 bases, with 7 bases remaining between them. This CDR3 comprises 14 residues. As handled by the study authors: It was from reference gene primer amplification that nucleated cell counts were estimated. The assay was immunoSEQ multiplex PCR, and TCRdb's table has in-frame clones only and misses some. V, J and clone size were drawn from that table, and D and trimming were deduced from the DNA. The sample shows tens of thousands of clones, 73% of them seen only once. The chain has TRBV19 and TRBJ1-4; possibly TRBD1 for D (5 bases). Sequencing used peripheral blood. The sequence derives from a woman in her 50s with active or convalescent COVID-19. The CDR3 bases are TGTGCCAGTAGTTCGACAGCAACTAATGAAAAACTGTTTTTT. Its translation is CASSSTATNEKLFF. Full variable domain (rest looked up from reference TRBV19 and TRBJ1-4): DGGITQSPKYLFRKEGQNVTLSCEQNLNHDAMYWYRQDPGQGLRLIYYSQIVNDFQKGDIAEGYSVSREKKESFPLTVTSAQKNPTAFYLCASSSTATNEKLFFGSGTQLSVL.